The rows below give T cell receptor beta chains drawn from one sample of a study of OX40 agonist ivuxolimab in advanced cancers. Using immunoSEQ multiplex PCR, the repertoire was profiled, and TCRdb retains in-frame clones only, with some absent. Counted here are tens of thousands of clones, roughly 88% occurring once; the ten biggest clones make up around 0.56%. Sequenced material: CD4+ or CD8+ T cells sorted from blood, taken in a trial of the OX40 agonist ivuxolimab. These receptors originate from an adult with an advanced solid tumor such as melanoma, head and neck, liver or kidney cancer. Each CDR3 is given without its conserved first and last residue. Fields, in order: D gene, clone size, V gene, J gene, CDR3 protein. D genes are given only for firm matches. Clone size is given for some rows only: seen once, a few or many times, or a class if the clone is expanded.

-	-	TRBV6-6	TRBJ2-1	ATKTGPKEGNEQF
-	-	TRBV2	TRBJ2-2	ASKVQPTGELF
-	-	TRBV21-1	TRBJ1-5	ASSKAQEDRENQPQH
-	-	TRBV5-1	TRBJ1-1	ASSLVRGTEAF
-	few	TRBV20-1	TRBJ1-2	SARSRESYT
TRBD1	few	TRBV5-1	TRBJ1-1	ASSPLTGKNTEAF
-	-	TRBV18	TRBJ2-3	ASSPLGLTQY
-	-	TRBV7-9	TRBJ2-3	ASSLSGQTTDTQY
-	-	TRBV6-5	TRBJ2-2	ASSSGPHEGTGELF
-	-	TRBV9	TRBJ1-4	ASSVAVDEKLF
TRBD1	-	TRBV28	TRBJ1-2	ASRSGHRGPMENGYT
-	-	TRBV5-5	TRBJ2-1	ASSQIRQQNEQF
-	-	TRBV27	TRBJ1-1	ASRPGGGTEAF
-	once	TRBV7-2	TRBJ2-7	ASSLWGTGAYGQY
-	-	TRBV7-9	TRBJ2-2	ASSFFGTGELF
-	-	TRBV11-2	TRBJ2-3	ASSPVVGTDTQY
TRBD2	once	TRBV19	TRBJ2-7	ASSPQGPLAGVPYEQY
-	once	TRBV18	TRBJ1-3	ASSSETADSGNTIY
-	-	TRBV11-2	TRBJ1-4	ASSLGGGTNEKLF
-	-	TRBV11-2	TRBJ1-1	ASSLEGGVVTEAF
-	-	TRBV5-4	TRBJ2-5	ASSLKGRGETQY
-	-	TRBV5-1	TRBJ2-1	ASSPGGMWGNEQF
-	-	TRBV5-4	TRBJ2-7	ASSPSGVWSEQY
TRBD2	-	TRBV5-1	TRBJ2-5	ASSPYTGTNSKTQY
-	once	TRBV19	TRBJ2-2	ASTWGNTGELF
-	-	TRBV2	TRBJ1-3	ASSENSGNTIY
TRBD1	-	TRBV18	TRBJ1-2	ASSRDRGEHGYT
-	few	TRBV6-6	TRBJ1-2	ASSFGLYGYT
TRBD1	-	TRBV7-6	TRBJ1-4	ASSLGPGGNEKLF
TRBD1	-	TRBV6-1	TRBJ1-6	ASRPPGTGNSPLH
-	-	TRBV2	TRBJ1-3	ASMAILSGNTIY
TRBD1	-	TRBV6-1	TRBJ1-2	ASTGTGALYGYT
-	-	TRBV28	TRBJ2-7	ASSSHGTYSYEQY
-	-	TRBV27	TRBJ2-2	ASSLWGSGELF
-	few	TRBV7-9	TRBJ2-1	ASSDTFSYNEQF
-	-	TRBV6-6	TRBJ1-6	ATHSQGNSPLH
TRBD1	-	TRBV5-1	TRBJ2-7	ASSRDRASEQY
-	-	TRBV11-2	TRBJ1-2	ASSTGGRGYT
-	once	TRBV5-6	TRBJ2-2	ASRARGEYTGELF
-	-	TRBV13	TRBJ1-5	ASSLGSGGQPQH
TRBD2	-	TRBV29-1	TRBJ2-7	SVGGSGGYSYEQY
-	once	TRBV6-5	TRBJ1-4	ASSPGRGAYEKLF
-	-	TRBV5-4	TRBJ1-2	ASSSRQKTYGYT
-	-	TRBV2	TRBJ1-2	ASGEDANYGYT
-	-	TRBV10-2	TRBJ1-5	ASSEAGPRQPQH
-	-	TRBV11-2	TRBJ2-1	ASSPRIYNEQF
-	-	TRBV6-5	TRBJ2-7	ASSEVVTAGEQY
-	-	TRBV2	TRBJ2-1	AGTFAGEQF
-	once	TRBV5-4	TRBJ1-4	ASSLSPPGANEKLF
TRBD1	-	TRBV15	TRBJ1-2	ATSRDFDRGAHGYT
TRBD1	-	TRBV2	TRBJ2-7	ASRQGASYEQY
-	-	TRBV28	TRBJ1-3	ASKGPGPSSGNTIY
TRBD1	-	TRBV5-1	-	ASSQGQGGSTSYEQY
-	-	TRBV6-5	TRBJ2-3	ASSYGPLNTDTQY
TRBD2	-	TRBV19	TRBJ2-7	ASTRTSRDEQY